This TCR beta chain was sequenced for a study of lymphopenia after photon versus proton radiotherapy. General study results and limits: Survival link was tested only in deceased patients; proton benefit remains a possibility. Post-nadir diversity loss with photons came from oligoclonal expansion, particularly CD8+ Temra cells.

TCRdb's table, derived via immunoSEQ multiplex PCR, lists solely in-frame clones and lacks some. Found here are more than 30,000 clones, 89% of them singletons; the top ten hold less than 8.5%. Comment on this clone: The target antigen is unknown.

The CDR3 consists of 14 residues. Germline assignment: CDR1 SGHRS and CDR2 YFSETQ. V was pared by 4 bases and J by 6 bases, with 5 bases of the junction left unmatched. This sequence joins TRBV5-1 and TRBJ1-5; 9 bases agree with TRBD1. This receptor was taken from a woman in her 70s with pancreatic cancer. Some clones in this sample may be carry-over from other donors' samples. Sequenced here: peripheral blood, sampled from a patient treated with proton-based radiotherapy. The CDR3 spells CASSDGTGSQPQHF. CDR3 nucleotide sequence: TGCGCCAGCAGCGACGGGACAGGGAGTCAGCCCCAGCATTTT.